This T cell receptor beta chain was recorded in a study of blood T cell repertoires in COVID-19. About the study: Both acute and convalescent COVID-19 samples were obtained from the United States, Italy and Spain.

Germline assignment: CDR1 SEHNR and CDR2 FQNEAQ (reference sequence). V dropped 5 bases and J dropped 7; count of bases not matched to a gene: 10. The CDR3 runs 15 residues. Original methodology: Amplification of reference gene primers was used by the study to estimate nucleated cell counts. Method: immunoSEQ multiplex PCR; TCRdb's copy keeps in-frame clones and lacks some. D and trimming come from the DNA, and the V and J calls and clone size come from that table. The table has roughly 190,000 clones, around 83% seen once; the top ten hold 7% to 7.5%. This rearrangement joins TRBV7-9 to TRBJ1-4; 7 bases are shared with TRBD1. This TCR was recovered from a woman older than 75 in a cohort sampled during active or convalescent COVID-19. Specimen: peripheral blood. The CDR3 loop reads CASSPKGQWGEKLFF. The CDR3 nucleotides are TGTGCCAGCAGCCCGAAGGGACAGTGGGGTGAAAAACTGTTTTTT.